Presented here are 20 T cell receptor beta chains from one specimen sequenced in a study of technical replicates of blood from several donors. Using immunoSEQ multiplex PCR, the repertoire was profiled, and TCRdb retains in-frame clones only, with some absent. The sample carries roughly 76,000 clones, about 90% recorded once. Sequenced material: T cells isolated from PBMCs. Every receptor here comes from a human donor in good health. Some clones in this sample may be carry-over from other donors' samples.

This clone was recorded once. The chain employs TRBV5-6 and TRBJ2-7, with D maybe TRBD1 (6 bases). CDR3 length: 13 residues. Germline V CDR1 and CDR2: SGHDT, YYEEEE. Deletions cut 3 bases from V and 6 bases from J, with 13 bases between. CDR3 region: CASSYRVYFEQYF. CDR3 sequence (DNA): TGTGCCAGCAGCTACAGGGTATATTTCGAGCAGTACTTC.

This clone came up once. This chain links TRBV28 with TRBJ1-2; 9 nucleotides align to TRBD1. Looked up from germline, CDR1 is MDHEN and CDR2 is SYDVKM. V gave up 3 bases and J gave up 4 bases; unmatched junction bases: 9. The CDR3 is 16 residues long. In DNA, the CDR3 is TGTGCCAGCAGTTTTCAACTGGGACAGGGCGTCTATGGCTACACCTTC. Translation: CASSFQLGQGVYGYTF.

This clone was observed a single time. The chain joins TRBV28 to TRBJ2-3, with no clear D. Germline-derived CDR1 and CDR2 are MDHEN and SYDVKM. The ends were cut back, 5 bases at V and 2 bases at J, with 8 bases in the middle. The CDR3 runs to 13 residues. The chain's CDR3 is CASSTDTTDTQYF. The CDR3 bases are TGTGCCAGCAGTACCGACACCACAGATACGCAGTATTTT.

The rearrangement uses TRBV28 and TRBJ1-2; the D is unclear. The CDR3 spans 13 residues. The V end lost 6 bases, the J end lost 4 bases, and 12 bases lay between the germline ends. The germline CDR1 and CDR2 sequences are MDHEN and SYDVKM. CDR3 bases: TGTGCCAGCAGGCCCCCGGAGGTCTATGGCTACACCTTC. Its translation is CASRPPEVYGYTF.

The chain has TRBV11-3 and TRBJ1-4; D remains ambiguous. Germline V gene lookup returns CDR1 SGHNT and CDR2 YENEEA. V lost 1 base, J lost 5 bases, and 11 bases lay in between. The CDR3 sequence is 15 residues long. The CDR3 sequence: CASSLVPGSNEKLFF. CDR3 DNA sequence: TGTGCCAGCAGCTTAGTACCGGGGTCGAATGAAAAACTGTTTTTT.

The V gene is TRBV7-9, the J gene TRBJ1-1, with 7 nucleotides matching TRBD1. Trimming cost V 7 bases and J 5 bases; bases outside gene matches: 10. Looked up from germline, CDR1 is SEHNR and CDR2 is FQNEAQ (reference sequence). The CDR3 loop spans 14 amino acids. CDR3 DNA sequence: TGTGCCAGCACCCGCGAGACAGGGCGGACTGAAGCTTTCTTT. It specifies CASTRETGRTEAFF.

This chain connects TRBV6-5 to TRBJ1-2, with D tentatively TRBD1 (6 bases). Trimming took 9 bases from V and 1 from J, leaving 12 bases between them. Germline CDR1 reads MNHEY; CDR2 reads SVGAGI. The CDR3 covers 13 residues. The CDR3 DNA is TGTGCCAGTAGCCCAGGGGTTAACTATGGCTACACCTTC. Translating it yields CASSPGVNYGYTF.

This clone has more than one count but fewer than ten. The chain carries TRBV27 and TRBJ1-5, with TRBD1 as a possible D gene (5 bases). V was shortened by 1 base and J by 0 bases, with 10 bases between the two germline ends. The CDR3 runs 16 residues. Germline CDR1 is MNHEY and CDR2 is SMNVEV (reference sequence). The CDR3, as DNA: TGTGCCAGCAGTTTATGGGGGGGTGATAGCAATCAGCCCCAGCATTTT. Translation: CASSLWGGDSNQPQHF.

The V call is TRBV11-2, the J call TRBJ1-3; TRBD1 agrees at 7 bases. Losses at the gene ends were 5 bases for V and 3 bases for J; bases not matched to a gene: 13. CDR1 is SGHAT and CDR2 is FQNNGV in the germline V gene. This CDR3 is built from 17 residues. CDR3 nucleotides: TGTGCCAGCAGCATGACGAAAGACAGGGTATATGGAAACACCATATATTTT. Translation: CASSMTKDRVYGNTIYF.

The chain recombines TRBV6-1 with TRBJ1-6; 7 bases align to TRBD1. Germline values: CDR1 MNHNS, CDR2 SASEGT. CDR3 size: 14 residues. V shed 7 bases, J shed 10 bases, and the junction held 10 bases outside the gene matches. The CDR3 loop reads CASNPDREDSPLHF. CDR3 nucleotide sequence: TGTGCCAGCAATCCCGACAGGGAGGACTCACCCCTCCACTTT.

The J gene is TRBJ1-2, the V gene TRBV29-1; 9 bases match TRBD1. Germline trimming cut 6 bases from V and 7 bases from J; bases unmatched to any gene: 12. Germline V CDR1 and CDR2: SQVTM, ANQGSEA. The CDR3 is 14 residues long. The CDR3 region is CSVDSTGGSGGYTF. The CDR3 DNA sequence: TGCAGCGTGGATTCTACAGGGGGCTCGGGTGGCTACACCTTC.

The genes are TRBV9 and TRBJ2-7; the D gene is possibly TRBD2 (6 bases). The CDR3 sequence is 13 residues long. The germline gives CDR1 SGDLS, CDR2 YYNGEE. V lost 3 bases and J lost 2, with 9 bases in between. In DNA, the CDR3 is TGTGCCAGCAGCGGGGGACTGACCTACGAGCAGTACTTC. This codes for CASSGGLTYEQYF.

J is TRBJ1-2 and V is TRBV27; D unresolved. Trimming stripped 0 bases from V and 0 bases from J, with 5 bases between. The CDR3 is 14 residues long. Germline loops: CDR1 MNHEY, CDR2 SMNVEV (reference sequence). CDR3 in DNA: TGTGCCAGCAGTTTATCGAGGGCTAACTATGGCTACACCTTC. Its translation: CASSLSRANYGYTF.

This chain uses TRBV5-4 with TRBJ1-1; no definite D call. Germline V gene sequence: CDR1 SGHNT, CDR2 YYREEE (reference sequence). V was clipped by 9 bases and J by 1 base, with 16 bases between them. The CDR3 extends over 14 amino acids. CDR3 nucleotides: TGTGCCACCGCGATTATTGGGCGGAACACTGAAGCTTTCTTT. It codes for CATAIIGRNTEAFF.

This sequence joins TRBV28 and TRBJ1-1; D remains ambiguous. With 3 bases removed from V and 1 base from J, the gap between germline ends came to 9 bases. In germline, CDR1 is MDHEN, CDR2 SYDVKM. This CDR3 comprises 14 residues. CDR3 amino acids: CASSFGLKNTEAFF. The CDR3 DNA reads TGTGCCAGCAGTTTTGGGCTAAAGAACACTGAAGCTTTCTTT. The full variable domain, rest sourced from reference TRBV28 and TRBJ1-1, is DVKVTQSSRYLVKRTGEKVFLECVQDMDHENMFWYRQDPGLGLRLIYFSYDVKMKEKGDIPEGYSVSREKKERFSLILESASTNQTSMYLCASSFGLKNTEAFFGQGTRLTVV.

The chain couples TRBV2 to TRBJ2-7, with 7 bases that match TRBD1. This CDR3 has 15 amino acids. Germline values: CDR1 SNHLY, CDR2 FYNNEI. The ends lost 4 bases at V and 4 bases at J; junction bases unmatched: 10. CDR3 bases: TGTGCCAGCAGTGCTTTTACAGGGGATAGGTACGAGCAGTACTTC. Translating gives CASSAFTGDRYEQYF.

The chain is built from TRBV27 and TRBJ2-3, with a tentative D call TRBD2 (5 bases). The germline V gene has CDR1 MNHEY and CDR2 SMNVEV (reference sequence). V gave up 2 bases and J gave up 2 bases, with 17 bases separating them. The CDR3 spans 17 residues. The CDR3 sequence: CASSLLPRGVVTDTQYF. The CDR3 bases are TGTGCCAGCAGTTTACTGCCCCGGGGAGTAGTCACAGATACGCAGTATTTT.

The count of this clone is one. The chain combines TRBV7-3 with TRBJ2-5; 16 bases map to TRBD2. Per the germline V gene, CDR1 is SGHTA and CDR2 is FQGTGA. The CDR3 is 15 amino acids. Unmatched junction bases numbered 2, after V lost 5 bases and J lost 5 bases. CDR3 sequence (DNA): TGTGCCAGCAGCCCGGGACTAGCGGGGGGGGAGACCCAGTACTTC. The encoded protein is CASSPGLAGGETQYF.

The chain joins TRBV11-2 to TRBJ2-3; the D gene is possibly TRBD2 (5 bases). V was clipped by 8 bases and J by 4 bases, with 13 bases between them. The length of the CDR3 is 13 residues. Germline V CDR1 and CDR2: SGHAT, FQNNGV. The CDR3 DNA reads TGTGCCAGCGGACTCTGGGCGGCAGATACGCAGTATTTT. This translates into CASGLWAADTQYF.

The genes are TRBV5-4 and TRBJ2-3, with TRBD2 identical over 13 bases. The CDR3 runs to 17 residues. V shed 5 bases and J 4 bases; nucleotides not matched to a gene: 10. Germline V gives CDR1 SGHNT, CDR2 YYREEE (reference sequence). In DNA form, the CDR3 reads TGTGCCAGCAGACATATTCCGGGACTAGCGGGATCAGATACGCAGTATTTT. Translating gives CASRHIPGLAGSDTQYF.